These 20 T cell receptor beta chains share one sample of origin, sequenced in a study of blood T cell repertoires in COVID-19. Produced via immunoSEQ multiplex PCR; TCRdb's table is partial and in-frame only. The sample lists 70,000 to 85,000 clones, approximately 90% occurring once. Sequencing input: peripheral blood. These receptors were obtained from a woman between 55 and 75 years old with active COVID-19.

CDR3 protein: CATSDVGTGNNEQFF. The CDR3 DNA is TGTGCCACCAGTGATGTCGGGACAGGGAACAATGAGCAGTTCTTC. The gene calls are TRBV24-1 and TRBJ2-1, with 9 positions matching TRBD1. Germline CDR1 KGHDR, CDR2 SFDVKD. The J segment lost 5 bases and the V segment lost 3 bases, leaving 4 bases of the junction unmatched. This CDR3 has 15 amino acids.

V gene TRBV7-9 combines with J gene TRBJ2-1; 13 bases match TRBD2. This CDR3 region has 17 residues. In germline, CDR1 is SEHNR, CDR2 FQNEAQ (reference sequence). V was clipped by 3 bases and J by 8 bases; unmatched bases: 10. The CDR3 region is CASSFAGLAGVSDEQFF. The CDR3 nucleotides are TGTGCCAGCAGCTTTGCCGGACTAGCGGGAGTGAGCGATGAGCAGTTCTTC.

The V gene is TRBV6-6, the J gene TRBJ2-6; 11 positions match TRBD1. CDR1 MNHNY and CDR2 SVGAGI come from the germline V gene (reference sequence). V shed 6 bases, J shed 4 bases, and the junction held 17 bases outside the gene matches. CDR3 length: 20 residues. CDR3 amino acids: CASSRRGGTGGFSGANVLTF. CDR3 DNA: TGTGCCAGCAGCCGCCGGGGTGGGACAGGGGGATTTTCCGGGGCCAACGTCCTGACTTTC.

The chain couples TRBV30 to TRBJ1-1; 7 nucleotides line up with TRBD1. The CDR3 extends over 12 amino acids. J gave up 5 bases and V 8 bases, and 8 bases lay outside the gene matches. CDR1 is GTSNPN, CDR2 SVGIG, per germline (reference sequence). The CDR3 DNA reads TGTGCCAGCCCAGGGGGAGGAACTGAAGCTTTCTTT. As protein: CASPGGGTEAFF.

V gene TRBV29-1 combines with J gene TRBJ1-2, with 9 bases that match TRBD1. V shed 7 bases and J 12 bases; nucleotides not matched to a gene: 15. Germline V lookup: CDR1 SQVTM, CDR2 ANQGSEA. This CDR3 is 13 amino acids long. The CDR3 nucleotides are TGCAGCGGGATATCCGGGACAGGGTTCACCCACACCTTC. Residues: CSGISGTGFTHTF. The variable domain in full, completed from reference TRBV29-1 and TRBJ1-2, reads SAVISQKPSRDICQRGTSLTIQCQVDSQVTMMFWYRQQPGQSLTLIATANQGSEATYESGFVIDKFPISRPNLTFSTLTVSNMSPEDSSIYLCSGISGTGFTHTFGSGTRLTVV.

The rearrangement joins TRBV18 to TRBJ2-1, with TRBD2 matching over 10 bases. This CDR3 region has 17 residues. The germline V gene has CDR1 KGHSH and CDR2 LQKENI. The J segment lost 8 bases and the V segment lost 1 base, leaving 11 bases of the junction unmatched. The DNA for the CDR3 is TGTGCCAGCTCACCACAGCTGCCTAGCGGGAGTGTCCATGAGCAGTTCTTC. It specifies CASSPQLPSGSVHEQFF.

The chain combines TRBV28 with TRBJ1-5; no firm D call. The CDR3 is 15 amino acids. Germline V lookup: CDR1 MDHEN, CDR2 SYDVKM. Trimming removed 6 bases from V and 0 bases from J, with 12 bases in between. The CDR3 is CASSRDTYSNQPQHF. The CDR3 coding sequence is TGTGCCAGCAGCCGAGACACCTATAGCAATCAGCCCCAGCATTTT.

The V and J genes are TRBV6-5 and TRBJ1-1; 9 bases map to TRBD1. The V gene's germline CDR1 is MNHEY and CDR2 SVGAGI. V shed 10 bases, J shed 3 bases, and the junction held 9 bases outside the gene matches. This CDR3 region has 14 residues. CDR3 nucleotide sequence: TGTGCCAACAGCCTGACAGGGGGAGACACTGAAGCTTTCTTT. Residues: CANSLTGGDTEAFF.

This clone came up once. The rearrangement uses TRBV18 and TRBJ1-1, with D perhaps TRBD1 (5 bases). CDR3 size: 14 residues. V gave up 6 bases and J gave up 3 bases, with 14 bases separating them. Germline assignment: CDR1 KGHSH and CDR2 LQKENI. CDR3 residues: CASSAAGLDTEAFF. The DNA of the CDR3 is TGTGCCAGCTCCGCGGCAGGGCTTGACACTGAAGCTTTCTTT. Variable domain in full (rest from reference TRBV18 and TRBJ1-1): NAGVMQNPRHLVRRRGQEARLRCSPMKGHSHVYWYRQLPEEGLKFMVYLQKENIIDESGMPKERFSAEFPKEGPSILRIQQVVRGDSAAYFCASSAAGLDTEAFFGQGTRLTVV.

This rearrangement joins TRBV18 to TRBJ2-3; 8 bases are a match to TRBD1. Trimming at V came to 8 bases and at J to 1 base, leaving 2 bases not matched to a gene. Per the germline V gene, CDR1 is KGHSH and CDR2 is LQKENI. The CDR3 is 13 residues long. CDR3 loop: CASATGGTDTQYF. For the CDR3, the DNA is TGTGCCAGCGCGACAGGGGGCACAGATACGCAGTATTTT.

The J gene is TRBJ1-4, the V gene TRBV25-1; the D gene is possibly TRBD1 (6 bases). CDR3 length equals 13 residues. V shed 6 bases and J shed 11 bases, with 16 bases lying between them. Per the germline V gene, CDR1 is MGHDK and CDR2 is SYGVNS. The CDR3 nucleotides read TGTGCCAGCAGCGTAACCGGGACAACGAAACTGTTTTTT. Amino acid sequence: CASSVTGTTKLFF.

The rearrangement uses TRBV3-1 (or the pseudogene TRBV3-2) and TRBJ1-4; TRBD1 might be the D (6 bases). V was clipped by 1 base and J by 8 bases, with 20 bases between them. This CDR3 region has 17 residues. From germline, CDR1 is LGHDT and CDR2 YNNKEL (reference sequence). CDR3 in amino acids: CASSQAFVGTSPEKLFF. The DNA of the CDR3 is TGTGCCAGCAGCCAAGCTTTCGTCGGGACAAGCCCAGAAAAACTGTTTTTT.

The count of this clone is one. The chain is built from TRBV6-5 and TRBJ1-5; D call uncertain. The V end lost 6 bases, the J end lost 0 bases, and 12 bases lay between the germline ends. The germline CDR1 and CDR2 sequences are MNHEY and SVGAGI. The CDR3 is 15 amino acids. DNA of the CDR3: TGTGCCAGCAGGCTCCGGGAGTATAGCAATCAGCCCCAGCATTTT. Its translation: CASRLREYSNQPQHF.

The chain has TRBV2 and TRBJ2-1; D perhaps matches TRBD2 (5 bases). The length of the CDR3 is 18 residues. Deletions cut 8 bases from V and 6 bases from J, with 29 bases between. Germline lookup yields CDR1 SNHLY and CDR2 FYNNEI. The CDR3 DNA is TGTGCCAGCGATGGTTACGGGAAAAAAGGGTTCCCGGGCAATGAGCAGTTCTTC. This codes for CASDGYGKKGFPGNEQFF.

The chain couples TRBV19 to TRBJ2-1, with 12 bases fitting TRBD2. From germline, CDR1 is LNHDA and CDR2 SQIVND (reference sequence). V lost 6 bases, J lost 7 bases, and 10 bases stayed unmatched. The CDR3 sequence is 16 residues long. CDR3 DNA sequence: TGTGCCAGTAGCGAGGGGGGAACTAGCGGGAGGAATGAGCAGTTCTTC. This gives the protein CASSEGGTSGRNEQFF. Variable domain in full (rest from reference TRBV19 and TRBJ2-1): DGGITQSPKYLFRKEGQNVTLSCEQNLNHDAMYWYRQDPGQGLRLIYYSQIVNDFQKGDIAEGYSVSREKKESFPLTVTSAQKNPTAFYLCASSEGGTSGRNEQFFGPGTRLTVL.

The chain has TRBV27 and TRBJ1-1; D unresolved. CDR1 is MNHEY and CDR2 is SMNVEV in the germline V gene (reference sequence). This CDR3 spans 14 amino acids. V lost 3 bases, J lost 2 bases, and 10 bases lay in between. CDR3 residues: CASSFRPLNTEAFF. In nucleotides, the CDR3 is TGTGCCAGCAGTTTCCGCCCCCTAAACACTGAAGCTTTCTTT.

The chain uses TRBV2 and TRBJ2-7; D is possibly TRBD1 (5 bases). Germline CDR1 reads SNHLY; CDR2 reads FYNNEI. CDR3 length: 14 residues. Trimming took off 3 bases at V and 6 bases at J, with 15 bases between the two ends. CDR3: CASSDVIRVVEQYF. DNA for the CDR3: TGTGCCAGCAGTGACGTGATCAGGGTGGTCGAGCAGTACTTC.

The V gene is TRBV28, the J gene TRBJ2-7; no definite D call. The CDR3 length is 13 residues. Trimming removed 8 bases at V and 2 bases at J, with 13 bases between. The germline V gene has CDR1 MDHEN and CDR2 SYDVKM. The CDR3, as DNA: TGTGCCAGCCTCGGGTTCCCTCCCTACGAGCAGTACTTC. Translating it yields CASLGFPPYEQYF. The complete variable domain, with remaining parts taken from reference TRBV28 and TRBJ2-7, reads DVKVTQSSRYLVKRTGEKVFLECVQDMDHENMFWYRQDPGLGLRLIYFSYDVKMKEKGDIPEGYSVSREKKERFSLILESASTNQTSMYLCASLGFPPYEQYFGPGTRLTVT.

This chain connects TRBV7-6 to TRBJ2-1, with TRBD2 matching 9 bases. The V gene's germline CDR1 is SGHVS and CDR2 FNYEAQ. The CDR3 is made up of 17 amino acids. The V segment lost 1 base and the J segment 8 bases; nucleotides outside the gene matches: 12. CDR3 residues: CASSLERFGSGSYEQFF. The CDR3 DNA reads as TGTGCCAGCAGCTTAGAAAGGTTCGGTAGCGGGAGTTATGAGCAGTTCTTC.

CDR3 nucleotides: TGCGCCAGCGAGCTCTGGCCCCGGGGCACCGGGGAGCTGTTTTTT. Its translation: CASELWPRGTGELFF. The chain recombines TRBV5-1 with TRBJ2-2, with a possible D match to TRBD2 (5 bases). The CDR3 covers 15 residues. With 7 bases removed from V and 4 bases from J, the gap between germline ends came to 17 bases. Germline V CDR1 and CDR2: SGHRS, YFSETQ.